This passage covers 21 T cell receptor beta chains from one sample sequenced in a study of identical twins. TCRdb processed the 5' RACE reads anew with MiXCR; each CDR3 protein has one entry. The profile shows under 900,000 distinct CDR3 sequences, roughly an eighth of them singletons. In addition, the sample was reused for a study of yellow fever vaccine responses in identical twins.

Sequencing was carried out using PBMCs. All receptors derive from a woman aged 18-35 years in good health.

V gene TRBV28 combines with J gene TRBJ2-5; D may be TRBD1 (5 bases). Germline loops: CDR1 MDHEN, CDR2 SYDVKM. The CDR3 has 13 residues. The V and J ends lost 8 bases and 5 bases respectively, with 15 bases between them. The CDR3 region is CASLRGLRETQYF. The DNA for the CDR3 is TGTGCCAGCCTTAGGGGTTTGAGGGAGACCCAGTACTTC.

The rearrangement links TRBV19 to TRBJ1-1; D not resolved. CDR3 length: 12 residues. V lost 7 bases and J lost 5, with 11 bases in between. Per germline, CDR1 LNHDA and CDR2 SQIVND (reference sequence). The CDR3 DNA reads as TGTGCCAGTAAGAGGGTTGAGACTGAAGCTTTCTTT. The encoded protein is CASKRVETEAFF.

The V call is TRBV12-3 or TRBV12-4, the J call TRBJ2-1; no clear D. Trimming took 2 bases from V and 8 from J, leaving 16 bases between them. The CDR3 length is 15 residues. The CDR3 DNA reads TGTGCCAGCAGTTTACAGCCAACCCCGGTTGATGAGCAGTTCTTC. Its protein product is CASSLQPTPVDEQFF.

This clonotype has more than one count but fewer than ten. The chain links TRBV9 to TRBJ2-1, with unresolved D. This CDR3 comprises 14 residues. Trimming shortened V by 0 bases and J by 6 bases, and 10 bases separated the two germline ends. Germline CDR1 is SGDLS and CDR2 is YYNGEE. Here the CDR3 reads CASSVVGHPNEQFF. The DNA for the CDR3 is TGTGCCAGCAGCGTAGTGGGTCACCCCAATGAGCAGTTCTTC. Full variable domain (rest looked up from reference TRBV9 and TRBJ2-1): DSGVTQTPKHLITATGQRVTLRCSPRSGDLSVYWYQQSLDQGLQFLIQYYNGEERAKGNILERFSAQQFPDLHSELNLSSLELGDSALYFCASSVVGHPNEQFFGPGTRLTVL.

This rearrangement joins TRBV10-3 to TRBJ2-7, with 8 bases lining up with TRBD2. Germline CDR1 reads ENHRY; CDR2 reads SYGVKD. V trimming: 3 bases; J trimming: 2 bases; junction bases outside the gene matches: 3. This CDR3 has 14 amino acids. DNA for the CDR3: TGTGCCATCAGTGACACTAGCGGAACCTACGAGCAGTACTTC. As protein: CAISDTSGTYEQYF.

This chain uses TRBV5-1 with TRBJ2-5, with D possibly being TRBD1 (5 bases). V was trimmed by 1 base and J by 2 bases, leaving 9 bases between them. Germline V gene data show CDR1 as SGHRS and CDR2 as YFSETQ. There are 14 residues in the CDR3. CDR3 DNA sequence: TGCGCCAGCAGCTTGAATCCAGGGCAAGAGACCCAGTACTTC. Its protein is CASSLNPGQETQYF.

V is TRBV2 and J is TRBJ1-1; D is uncertain. The V gene lost 5 bases and the J gene lost 4 bases, with 20 bases spanning the gap. CDR1 is SNHLY and CDR2 is FYNNEI in the germline V gene. The CDR3 runs to 16 residues. The CDR3 reads CASSPRSPSLGTEAFF. The CDR3 DNA reads TGTGCCAGCAGTCCCCGGTCCCCAAGTTTGGGCACTGAAGCTTTCTTT.

The genes are TRBV20-1 and TRBJ2-3, with D possibly being TRBD1 (6 bases). Germline CDR1 reads DFQATT; CDR2 reads SNEGSKA (reference sequence). The CDR3 spans 14 residues. The germline V and J ends were trimmed by 0 bases and 1 base, with 8 bases remaining between them. The CDR3 sequence: CSAREKGGTDTQYF. The CDR3 DNA reads TGCAGTGCTAGAGAAAAGGGGGGCACAGATACGCAGTATTTT.

The table lists this clonotype with a few counts. V gene TRBV20-1 combines with J gene TRBJ1-2; D call uncertain. Germline loops: CDR1 DFQATT, CDR2 SNEGSKA (reference sequence). The length of the CDR3 is 14 residues. V was trimmed by 0 bases and J by 8 bases, leaving 16 bases between them. The CDR3 bases are TGCAGTGCTAGAGATAGGACCCTCTTTGGGGGCTACACCTTC. Encoded protein: CSARDRTLFGGYTF.

This clonotype turned up a few times. The chain recombines TRBV3-1 with TRBJ1-1; D is unresolved. V lost 0 bases and J 9 bases, leaving 11 bases between the germline ends. CDR3 length: 13 amino acids. CDR1 and CDR2 from the germline V gene are LGHDT and YNNKEL (reference sequence). The CDR3 nucleotides are TGTGCCAGCAGCCAAGAAGGGTTCTGGAAAGCTTTCTTT. Protein product: CASSQEGFWKAFF.

This clonotype was seen at least ten times. The chain couples TRBV12-3 or TRBV12-4 to TRBJ2-2; unclear D gene. This CDR3 spans 12 amino acids. V was clipped by 5 bases and J by 6 bases, with 7 bases between them. The CDR3 coding sequence is TGTGCCAGCAGTCGAGGACCCGGGGAGCTGTTTTTT. This codes for CASSRGPGELFF.

This clonotype showed up just a few times. This chain joins TRBV20-1 and TRBJ1-2; tentatively, D is TRBD1 (5 bases). CDR3 length equals 12 residues. CDR1 DFQATT and CDR2 SNEGSKA come from the germline V gene (reference sequence). The chain's CDR3 is CSAATENYGYTF. CDR3 in DNA: TGCAGCGCCGCGACAGAAAACTATGGCTACACCTTC.

The rearrangement joins TRBV7-2 to TRBJ2-7, with unresolved D. Looked up from germline, CDR1 is SGHTA and CDR2 is FQGNSA. CDR3 length equals 13 residues. V lost 5 bases and J lost 7, with 15 bases in between. CDR3 protein: CASSPSESWEQYV. Written as DNA, the CDR3 is TGTGCCAGCAGCCCCTCGGAGTCCTGGGAGCAGTACGTC.

This clonotype appeared a few times. The genes are TRBV29-1 and TRBJ2-3; no definite D call. CDR3 length: 14 residues. V dropped 3 bases and J dropped 2 bases, with 12 bases sitting between them. The germline CDR1 and CDR2 sequences are SQVTM and ANQGSEA. Here the CDR3 reads CSVENWLDTDTQYF. CDR3 sequence (DNA): TGCAGCGTTGAGAATTGGCTAGACACAGATACGCAGTATTTT.

This clonotype turned up a few times. The CDR3 loop is CASSPRLAGSSYEQYF. The CDR3 DNA reads as TGTGCCAGCAGTCCTCGACTAGCGGGGAGCTCCTACGAGCAGTACTTC. The chain carries TRBV12-3 or TRBV12-4 and TRBJ2-7; TRBD2 agrees at 11 bases. Germline trimming cut 5 bases from V and 0 bases from J; bases unmatched to any gene: 6. The CDR3 loop spans 16 amino acids.

This clonotype has more than one count but fewer than ten. The chain combines TRBV12-5 with TRBJ2-1, with TRBD1 identical over 8 bases. CDR3 size: 18 residues. Losses at the gene ends were 1 base for V and 8 bases for J; bases not matched to a gene: 16. The germline V gene encodes CDR1 LGHNT and CDR2 FRNRAP. The CDR3 loop reads CASGLDRDRRWGVDEQFF. DNA of the CDR3: TGTGCTAGTGGTTTGGACAGGGACAGGCGGTGGGGAGTGGATGAGCAGTTCTTC.

This chain uses TRBV5-1 with TRBJ2-7, with D possibly TRBD1 on 7 matching bases. Trimming removed 4 bases at V and 2 bases at J, with 13 bases between. Germline V gene lookup returns CDR1 SGHRS and CDR2 YFSETQ. The CDR3 is made up of 14 amino acids. In DNA form, the CDR3 reads TGCGCCAGCAGCGCGGGACAGACCCCCTACGAGCAGTACTTC. It specifies CASSAGQTPYEQYF. The full variable domain, with the rest looked up from reference TRBV5-1 and TRBJ2-7, is KAGVTQTPRYLIKTRGQQVTLSCSPISGHRSVSWYQQTPGQGLQFLFEYFSETQRNKGNFPGRFSGRQFSNSRSEMNVSTLELGDSALYLCASSAGQTPYEQYFGPGTRLTVT.

The chain employs TRBV3-1 and TRBJ2-2, with 10 bases that match TRBD2. The germline CDR1 and CDR2 sequences are LGHDT and YNNKEL (reference sequence). The CDR3 is made up of 17 amino acids. With V trimmed by 4 bases and J by 5 bases, 10 bases remained unmatched. The CDR3 region has the DNA TGTGCCAGCAGCCCTCCCAGCGGGAGGGCCCCAACCGGGGAGCTGTTTTTT. Protein sequence: CASSPPSGRAPTGELFF.

A word on this clonotype: Given a much more abundant clone one base away, this may be a read error. The V gene is TRBV11-2, the J gene TRBJ2-3; 11 nucleotides align to TRBD2. With V trimmed by 1 base and J by 5 bases, 5 bases remained unmatched. This CDR3 has 16 amino acids. Germline V gives CDR1 SGHAT, CDR2 FQNNGV. The CDR3 protein is CASSLGGLAVLDTQYF. The CDR3 DNA follows: TGTGCCAGCAGCTTAGGGGGACTAGCGGTATTAGATACGCAGTATTTT.

V gene TRBV4-2 combines with J gene TRBJ2-1, with D tentatively TRBD1 or TRBD2 (6 bases each). Germline V CDR1 and CDR2: LGHNA, YNFKEQ. The CDR3 sequence is 14 residues long. Trimming removed 0 bases at V and 9 bases at J, with 12 bases between. CDR3 sequence: CASSQEPGEVEQFF. CDR3 DNA: TGTGCCAGCAGCCAAGAGCCAGGGGAGGTTGAGCAGTTCTTC.

This clonotype was seen more than once but under ten times. The CDR3 loop is CASSFMGAANYGYTF. The DNA of the CDR3 is TGTGCCAGCAGTTTTATGGGAGCCGCTAACTATGGCTACACCTTC. The rearrangement joins TRBV12-3 or TRBV12-4 to TRBJ1-2, with D unresolved. The CDR3 contains 15 residues. V was cut by 3 bases and J by 0 bases, with 11 bases left in between.